Shown below are 10 T cell receptor beta chains from a single sample sequenced in a study of blood T cells in healthy people across ages (dated by TCRdb to the mid-2010s). Libraries were prepared through 5' RACE. This sample was sequenced with an Illumina HiSeq 2500. The second PCR ran for about 6 to 12 cycles and used a J-beta primer mix along with a sample-barcoded 5' primer. Starting from the raw public reads, TCRdb applied fastp trimming at Q25, assembled clones with MiXCR and retained in-frame beta chains. Here each entry gathers all rows of one CDR3 protein and keeps the most common genes and DNA. The sample includes 380,000 or so distinct CDR3 sequences, with more than 45% observed a single time. The ten largest clones represent about 54% of the sample. Sequenced input: blood. These receptors all stem from a man between 60 and 75 years old in good health.

This clonotype occurred many times. This rearrangement joins TRBV7-2 to TRBJ2-1, with D tentatively TRBD2 (5 bases). V lost 4 bases, J lost 10 bases, and 8 bases lay in between. The germline V gene encodes CDR1 SGHTA and CDR2 FQGNSA. The CDR3 covers 11 residues. The CDR3 bases are TGTGCCAGCAGCTACCCGGGGGAGCAGTTCTTC. Protein: CASSYPGEQFF.

The chain carries TRBV2 and TRBJ2-7; no clear D. Gene TRBJ2-5 matches the end of the DNA better, so the J call may be wrong. Germline V gives CDR1 SNHLY, CDR2 FYNNEI. This CDR3 region has 13 residues. CDR3 in amino acids: CASSGGSGETQYF. CDR3 sequence (DNA): TGTGCCAGCAGTGGAGGTAGTGGTGAGACCCAGTACTTC.

This chain links TRBV19 with TRBJ2-1, with 7 bases lining up with TRBD1. The CDR3 contains 17 residues. J gave up 9 bases and V 3 bases, and 17 bases lay outside the gene matches. Germline CDR1 reads LNHDA; CDR2 reads SQIVND (reference sequence). This chain's CDR3 is CASSIKKGGDLASEQFF. The CDR3 DNA follows: TGTGCCAGTAGTATTAAAAAAGGGGGCGATTTGGCGAGTGAGCAGTTCTTC.

This clonotype was detected only a few times. This sequence joins TRBV20-1 and TRBJ2-7; D unresolved. The DNA end favors TRBJ2-5, so the J call may be wrong. Looked up from germline, CDR1 is DFQATT and CDR2 is SNEGSKA (reference sequence). There are 13 residues in the CDR3. The CDR3 sequence is CSARDLRSGTQYF. Written as DNA, the CDR3 is TGCAGTGCTAGAGATCTCAGGTCGGGGACCCAGTACTTC.

This clonotype was seen a single time. The CDR3 loop reads CASSQDGTAGNTIYF. The CDR3 nucleotides read TGTGCCAGCAGCCAAGATGGGACAGCTGGAAACACCATATATTTT. The genes are TRBV3-1 and TRBJ1-3; TRBD1 matches at 7 bases. Germline values: CDR1 LGHDT, CDR2 YNNKEL (reference sequence). The CDR3 loop spans 15 amino acids. V lost 0 bases and J lost 2; bases outside the gene matches: 1.

This clonotype was counted at least ten times. A much larger clone sits a single nucleotide away, making a read error possible. This sequence joins TRBV10-3 and TRBJ2-5; TRBD2 aligns across 12 bases. V was clipped by 2 bases and J by 12 bases; unmatched bases: 7. CDR3 length: 14 amino acids. CDR1 and CDR2 (germline): ENHRY, SYGVKD. This CDR3 is CAISEPRTSGVEYF. Here the CDR3 DNA reads TGTGCCATCAGTGAGCCCCGGACTAGCGGGGTGGAGTACTTC.

V gene TRBV3-1 combines with J gene TRBJ2-1; TRBD2 agrees at 10 bases. Germline trimming cut 4 bases from V and 3 bases from J; bases unmatched to any gene: 3. There are 15 residues in the CDR3. Per the germline V gene, CDR1 is LGHDT and CDR2 is YNNKEL (reference sequence). CDR3 residues: CASSPSGGRYNEQFF. In DNA, the CDR3 is TGTGCCAGCAGCCCTAGCGGGGGTCGCTACAATGAGCAGTTCTTC.

About this clonotype: This may be a read error, as it is one base from a much larger clone. The chain has TRBV7-3 and TRBJ2-7, with a weak D call TRBD1 (7 bases). This CDR3 has 13 amino acids. Germline CDR1 and CDR2: SGHTA and FQGTGA. CDR3 sequence reads: CAGSFQGGNEQYF. The DNA of the CDR3 is TGTGCCGGCAGCTTCCAGGGGGGCAATGAGCAGTACTTC.

This clonotype was counted only a few times. The gene calls are TRBV10-3 and TRBJ2-1, with D uncertain. The V end lost 8 bases, the J end lost 6 bases, and 11 bases lay between the germline ends. Germline assignment: CDR1 ENHRY and CDR2 SYGVKD. This CDR3 contains 12 residues. The DNA for the CDR3 is TGTGCCATCTTAGTCCCTCCCAATGAGCAGTTCTTC. Residues: CAILVPPNEQFF.

The rearrangement links TRBV12-3 or TRBV12-4 to TRBJ1-2; perhaps TRBD1 as D (6 bases). Deletions cut 3 bases from V and 0 bases from J, with 8 bases between. The CDR3 is 14 residues long. The CDR3 DNA is TGTGCCAGCAGTTTCCAGGGGTCTAACTATGGCTACACCTTC. Its translation is CASSFQGSNYGYTF.